This T cell receptor (beta chain) comes out of a study of memory CD4+ T cells and cytomegalovirus serostatus. The table came from immunoSEQ multiplex PCR; TCRdb's copy has only in-frame clones and leaves some out. The table has 40,000 or so clones, nearly 80% seen once. Single viable CD3+CD4+CD8-CD45RO+ cells were sorted as the memory CD4+ T cells. The V and J ends lost 5 bases and 0 bases, in that order; junction bases with no gene match: 11. The CDR3 runs 17 residues. Per germline, CDR1 SGHNT and CDR2 YENEEA. The chain employs TRBV11-3 and TRBJ2-3, with TRBD2 matching over 7 bases. The sample consisted of memory CD4+ T cells from blood. The receptor was isolated from an adult in good health and CMV-seronegative. CDR3 region: CASSAGAASGSTDTQYF. For the CDR3, the DNA is TGTGCCAGCAGCGCCGGGGCGGCTAGCGGAAGCACAGATACGCAGTATTTT.